One and the same sample provided the 7 T cell receptor beta chains below, sequenced in a study of cytomegalovirus exposure and HLA in healthy donors. Both 60 Vbeta primers and 13 Jbeta primers went into the PCR. The assay was immunoSEQ multiplex PCR, and TCRdb's table has in-frame clones only and misses some. The repertoire consists of some 130,000 clones, with 66% occurring once and the leading ten covering under 2%. The sequencing input was PBMCs. Receptors were obtained from a human donor in good health.

In this sample, this clone turned up a few times. This CDR3 is CASSIAMGAGPYEQYF. CDR3 bases: TGTGCCAGTAGTATAGCCATGGGAGCAGGACCCTACGAGCAGTACTTC. This chain joins TRBV19 and TRBJ2-7; possibly TRBD2 for D (5 bases). V was clipped by 1 base and J by 2 bases, with 15 bases between them. The CDR3 has 16 residues. Germline CDR1 and CDR2: LNHDA and SQIVND (reference sequence). Complete variable domain (other parts from reference TRBV19 and TRBJ2-7): DGGITQSPKYLFRKEGQNVTLSCEQNLNHDAMYWYRQDPGQGLRLIYYSQIVNDFQKGDIAEGYSVSREKKESFPLTVTSAQKNPTAFYLCASSIAMGAGPYEQYFGPGTRLTVT.

The gene calls are TRBV7-2 and TRBJ1-1, with 11 bases fitting TRBD1. The CDR3 runs 14 residues. Germline V gene sequence: CDR1 SGHTA, CDR2 FQGNSA. The V gene end was trimmed by 5 bases and the J gene end by 8 bases; junction bases not matched to a gene: 7. Here the CDR3 reads CASSPDRGQREAFF. In nucleotides, the CDR3 is TGTGCCAGCAGCCCGGACAGGGGGCAGAGAGAAGCTTTCTTT.

The V call is TRBV19, the J call TRBJ1-2, with 7 bases identical to TRBD1. The J segment lost 1 base and the V segment lost 8 bases, leaving 10 bases of the junction unmatched. This CDR3 comprises 15 residues. Germline values: CDR1 LNHDA, CDR2 SQIVND (reference sequence). The CDR3, as DNA: TGTGCCAGTCGTACAGGGGCTTCCTTTAACTATGGCTACACCTTC. Protein product: CASRTGASFNYGYTF.

This clone was seen a few times. The chain uses TRBV10-1 and TRBJ1-3, with 7 bases matching TRBD1. Germline V gives CDR1 WNHNN, CDR2 SYGVQD (reference sequence). Trimming at V came to 9 bases and at J to 0 bases, leaving 11 bases not matched to a gene. The CDR3 runs 16 residues. The DNA of the CDR3 is TGCGCCAGTACCGGGGGTGGGACAGTCTCTGGAAACACCATATATTTT. Translating it yields CASTGGGTVSGNTIYF.

Remarks on this clone: In the same sample, other DNA sequences code for this CDR3. The V gene is TRBV28, the J gene TRBJ2-7; TRBD2 agrees at 12 bases. J lost 2 bases, V lost 2 bases, and 1 base had no gene match. The CDR3 length is 15 residues. Germline values: CDR1 MDHEN, CDR2 SYDVKM. CDR3 DNA sequence: TGTGCCAGCAGTTTAGGACTAGCGGGGACCTACGAGCAGTACTTC. This gives the protein CASSLGLAGTYEQYF.

The sample holds one count of this clone. The chain couples TRBV5-1 to TRBJ1-2; D gene ambiguous. This CDR3 comprises 13 residues. V was shortened by 4 bases and J by 8 bases, with 15 bases between the two germline ends. The germline V gene has CDR1 SGHRS and CDR2 YFSETQ. The CDR3 protein is CASSRDRSGGYTF. CDR3 coding DNA: TGCGCCAGCAGCCGCGACCGCTCGGGAGGCTACACCTTC.

The rearrangement joins TRBV4-3 to TRBJ1-4; no firm D call. The CDR3 contains 15 residues. V was cut by 0 bases and J by 1 base, with 6 bases left in between. The germline gives CDR1 LGHNA, CDR2 YSLEER. The CDR3 DNA reads TGCGCCAGCAGCCAAGAGGGCGTAACTAATGAAAAACTGTTTTTT. Its translation is CASSQEGVTNEKLFF.